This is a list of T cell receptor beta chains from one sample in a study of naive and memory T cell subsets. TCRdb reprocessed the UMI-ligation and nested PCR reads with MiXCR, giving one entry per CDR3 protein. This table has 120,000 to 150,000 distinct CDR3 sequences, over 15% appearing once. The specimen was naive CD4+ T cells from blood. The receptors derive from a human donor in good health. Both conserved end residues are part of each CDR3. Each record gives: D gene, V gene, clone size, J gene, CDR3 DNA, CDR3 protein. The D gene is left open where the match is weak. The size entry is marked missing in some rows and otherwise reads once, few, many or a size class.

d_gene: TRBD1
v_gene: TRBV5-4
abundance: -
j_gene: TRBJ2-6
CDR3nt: TGTGCCAGCCTGACAGGGGCCGGGGCCAACGTCCTGACTTTC
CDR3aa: CASLTGAGANVLTF

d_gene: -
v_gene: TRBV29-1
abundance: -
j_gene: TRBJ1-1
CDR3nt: TGCAGCGTTGAGGTGCGTTCTGACACTGAAGCTTTCTTT
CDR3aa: CSVEVRSDTEAFF

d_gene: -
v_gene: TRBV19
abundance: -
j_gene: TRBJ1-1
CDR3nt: TGTGCCAGTAGTTTTAGGACAGCCGACACTGAAGCTTTCTTT
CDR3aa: CASSFRTADTEAFF

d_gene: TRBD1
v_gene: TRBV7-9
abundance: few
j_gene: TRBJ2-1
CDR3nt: TGTGCCAGCAGCTTACACGACAGGGGCCAGTCTGAGCAGTTCTTC
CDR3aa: CASSLHDRGQSEQFF

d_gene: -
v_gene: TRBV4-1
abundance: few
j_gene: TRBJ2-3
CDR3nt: TGCGCCAGCAGCCTTGTTGTGGGGGATACGCAGTATTTT
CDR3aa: CASSLVVGDTQYF

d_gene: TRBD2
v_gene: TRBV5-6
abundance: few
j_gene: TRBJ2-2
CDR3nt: TGTGCCAGCAGCTTGTTTCGGGACTACGCAACCGGGGAGCTGTTTTTT
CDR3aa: CASSLFRDYATGELFF

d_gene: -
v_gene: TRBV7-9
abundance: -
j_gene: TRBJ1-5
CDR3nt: TGTGCCAGCAGCTTAGAAGGATGGGGGCCTCAGCCCCAGCATTTT
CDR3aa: CASSLEGWGPQPQHF

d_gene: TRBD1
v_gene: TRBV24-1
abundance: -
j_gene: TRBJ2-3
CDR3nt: TGTGCCACCAGTGATGCCCCGGGACAGGGCGGCACAGATACGCAGTATTTT
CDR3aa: CATSDAPGQGGTDTQYF

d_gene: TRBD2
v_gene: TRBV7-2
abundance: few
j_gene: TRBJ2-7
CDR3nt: TGTGCCAGCAGCTCCGGACTAGCGGAGGCCTACGAGCAGTACTTC
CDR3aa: CASSSGLAEAYEQYF

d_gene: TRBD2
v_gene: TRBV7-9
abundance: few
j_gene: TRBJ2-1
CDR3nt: TGTGCCAGCAGCCAATTAGCGGGAGAGCGGTTCTTC
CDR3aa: CASSQLAGERFF

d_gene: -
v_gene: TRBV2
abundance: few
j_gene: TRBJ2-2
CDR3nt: TGTGCCAGCAGGGGTCTCAACGGGAGAGCGAGCACCGGGGAGCTGTTTTTT
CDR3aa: CASRGLNGRASTGELFF

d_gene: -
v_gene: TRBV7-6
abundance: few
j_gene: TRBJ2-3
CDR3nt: TGTGCCAGCACCGATAGGGGGGGGCGAGAGGATACGCAGTATTTT
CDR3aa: CASTDRGGREDTQYF

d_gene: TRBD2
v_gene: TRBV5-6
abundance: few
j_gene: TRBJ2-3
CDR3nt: TGTGCCAGCAGCTCCGCCTTCGGACTAGCGTCTAGCACAGATACGCAGTATTTT
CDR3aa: CASSSAFGLASSTDTQYF

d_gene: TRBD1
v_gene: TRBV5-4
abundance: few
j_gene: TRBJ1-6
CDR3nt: TGTGCCAGCAGCTGGGACAGGGATAATTCACCCCTCCACTTT
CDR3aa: CASSWDRDNSPLHF

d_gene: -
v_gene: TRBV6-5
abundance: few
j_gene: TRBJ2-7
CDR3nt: TGTGCCAGCAGTTACTCGGCGGACTTCTACGAGCAGTACTTC
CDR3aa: CASSYSADFYEQYF

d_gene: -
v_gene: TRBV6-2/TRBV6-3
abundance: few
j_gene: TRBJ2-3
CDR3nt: TGTGCCAGCAGTACGTCTAGCGAGACGCAGTATTTT
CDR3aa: CASSTSSETQYF

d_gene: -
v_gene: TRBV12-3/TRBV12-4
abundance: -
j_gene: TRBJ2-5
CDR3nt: TGTGCCAGCAGTTGGACAAGCCAAGAGACCCAGTACTTC
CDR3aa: CASSWTSQETQYF

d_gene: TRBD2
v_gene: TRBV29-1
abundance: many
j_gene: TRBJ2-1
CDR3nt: TGCAGCGTTGAGCAGGGACTAGCACTCAATGAGCAGTTCTTC
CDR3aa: CSVEQGLALNEQFF

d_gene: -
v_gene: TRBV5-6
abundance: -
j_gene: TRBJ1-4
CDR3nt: TGTGCCAGCAGCTTGCGGGGAATTGCGGAAAAACTGTTTTTT
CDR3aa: CASSLRGIAEKLFF

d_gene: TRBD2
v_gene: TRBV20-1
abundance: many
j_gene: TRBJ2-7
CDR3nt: TGCAGTGCTAGGCCGGGGGGGCCCGACTACGAGCAGTACTTC
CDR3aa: CSARPGGPDYEQYF